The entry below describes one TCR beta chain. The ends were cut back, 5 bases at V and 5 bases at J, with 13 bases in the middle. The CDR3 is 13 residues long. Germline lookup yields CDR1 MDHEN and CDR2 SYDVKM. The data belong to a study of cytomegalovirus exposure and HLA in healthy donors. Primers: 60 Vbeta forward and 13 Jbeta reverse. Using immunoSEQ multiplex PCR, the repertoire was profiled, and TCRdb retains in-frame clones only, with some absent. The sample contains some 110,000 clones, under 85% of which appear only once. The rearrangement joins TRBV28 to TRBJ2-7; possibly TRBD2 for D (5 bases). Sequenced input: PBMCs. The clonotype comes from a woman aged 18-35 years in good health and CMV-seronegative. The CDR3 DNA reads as TGTGCCAGCAGTAAACTAGTTCCCCACGAGCAGTACTTC. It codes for CASSKLVPHEQYF.